Listed here are 32 T cell receptor beta chains from one sample, sequenced in a study of cytomegalovirus exposure and HLA in healthy donors. Primers: 60 Vbeta forward and 13 Jbeta reverse. Produced via immunoSEQ multiplex PCR; TCRdb's table is partial and in-frame only. The sample includes 200,000 to 250,000 clones, 70% to 85% of them seen just once. Sequenced sample: PBMCs. The receptors stem from a woman aged 55-70 years in good health and CMV-seropositive.

The gene calls are TRBV6-5 and TRBJ1-1; D is perhaps TRBD1 (6 bases). V gave up 6 bases and J gave up 1 base, with 15 bases separating them. CDR1 is MNHEY, CDR2 SVGAGI, per germline. The CDR3 contains 15 residues. This CDR3 reads CASRPGHSGNTEAFF. The CDR3 region has the DNA TGTGCCAGCAGACCGGGACACTCCGGGAACACTGAAGCTTTCTTT.

The chain links TRBV6-6 to TRBJ1-2; maybe TRBD1 (6 bases). The V end lost 4 bases, the J end lost 8 bases, and 14 bases lay between the germline ends. CDR1 and CDR2 (germline): MNHNY, SVGAGI (reference sequence). CDR3 length: 13 amino acids. The chain's CDR3 is CASSLIGGWGYTF. The CDR3 DNA reads as TGTGCCAGCAGTTTGATAGGGGGTTGGGGCTACACCTTC.

The chain has TRBV30 and TRBJ1-2; 12 bases align to TRBD1. CDR1 is GTSNPN, CDR2 SVGIG, per germline (reference sequence). The ends lost 7 bases at V and 8 bases at J; junction bases unmatched: 8. The CDR3 loop spans 13 amino acids. CDR3 region: CAFRDRGRGGYTF. The CDR3 DNA reads TGTGCCTTCCGGGACAGGGGGCGCGGAGGCTACACCTTC.

This sequence joins TRBV21-1 and TRBJ2-4; no DNA check was done on the table's D call, TRBD1. TRBV21-1 is a known pseudogene. This CDR3 has 17 amino acids. The CDR3 region is CASSKVLGLTGWDIQYF. CDR3 sequence (DNA): TGTGCCAGCAGCAAAGTACTGGGCCTAACAGGATGGGACATTCAGTACTTC.

The V call is TRBV20-1, the J call TRBJ1-6; D is ambiguous. The CDR3 covers 11 residues. Trimming removed 2 bases from V and 11 bases from J, with 7 bases in between. Germline V gene data show CDR1 as DFQATT and CDR2 as SNEGSKA (reference sequence). The CDR3 DNA is TGCAGTGCTAGATTGCAGACACCCCTCCACTTT. Translating gives CSARLQTPLHF.

The chain employs TRBV6-1 and TRBJ2-3; TRBD1 matches at 7 bases. The V gene's germline CDR1 is MNHNS and CDR2 SASEGT. The CDR3 is made up of 15 amino acids. J was trimmed by 5 bases and V by 5 bases; bases with no gene match: 10. Here the CDR3 reads CASSRSQGLGDTQYF. Here the CDR3 DNA reads TGTGCCAGCAGTCGCTCACAGGGGTTGGGAGATACGCAGTATTTT.

J is TRBJ1-1 and V is TRBV28; D uncertain. Germline CDR1 MDHEN, CDR2 SYDVKM. V was shortened by 1 base and J by 0 bases, with 12 bases between the two germline ends. The CDR3 sequence is 16 residues long. The CDR3 reads CASSLSTGKMNTEAFF. The CDR3 nucleotides are TGTGCCAGCAGTTTATCCACGGGAAAAATGAACACTGAAGCTTTCTTT. Together with reference TRBV28 and TRBJ1-1, the CDR3 gives the full variable domain: DVKVTQSSRYLVKRTGEKVFLECVQDMDHENMFWYRQDPGLGLRLIYFSYDVKMKEKGDIPEGYSVSREKKERFSLILESASTNQTSMYLCASSLSTGKMNTEAFFGQGTRLTVV.

V usage is TRBV15 and J usage is TRBJ1-2, with 7 bases matching TRBD1. Germline CDR1 LNHNV, CDR2 YYDKDF (reference sequence). V lost 1 base to trimming and J lost 4 bases; unmatched junction nucleotides: 6. There are 15 residues in the CDR3. DNA for the CDR3: TGTGCCACCAGCAGAGCCCGGACAGGTTCCTATGGCTACACCTTC. This codes for CATSRARTGSYGYTF.

The sample holds one count of this clone. The V call is TRBV14, the J call TRBJ2-1, with D possibly TRBD1 on 5 matching bases. The CDR3 consists of 15 residues. The ends were cut back, 5 bases at V and 5 bases at J, with 16 bases in the middle. Germline V gene lookup returns CDR1 SGHDN and CDR2 FVKESK. The CDR3 DNA reads as TGTGCCAGCAGCGAACAATTGGCAGGGAACAATGAGCAGTTCTTC. Translating it yields CASSEQLAGNNEQFF.

CDR3 residues: CATSRGRGDTLGYTF. In nucleotides, the CDR3 is TGTGCCACCAGCAGAGGGCGGGGGGACACCTTGGGCTACACCTTC. J is TRBJ1-2 and V is TRBV15; tentatively, D is TRBD1 (6 bases). CDR1 is LNHNV, CDR2 YYDKDF, per germline (reference sequence). CDR3 length: 15 amino acids. Trimming took off 1 base at V and 8 bases at J, with 17 bases between the two ends.

This chain uses TRBV11-3 with TRBJ2-1, with a possible D match to TRBD2 (5 bases). The CDR3 covers 14 residues. Germline V lookup: CDR1 SGHNT, CDR2 YENEEA. Between the trimmed V and J ends, which lost 1 base and 2 bases, there was a span of 6 bases. This CDR3 is CASSLGGTYNEQFF. The CDR3 DNA reads TGTGCCAGCAGCTTAGGAGGGACCTACAATGAGCAGTTCTTC.

This clone has more than one count but fewer than ten. The chain is built from TRBV27 and TRBJ2-2, with 7 bases identical to TRBD2. Germline CDR1 and CDR2: MNHEY and SMNVEV (reference sequence). The CDR3 has 17 residues. The ends lost 3 bases at V and 2 bases at J; junction bases unmatched: 9. Here the CDR3 DNA reads TGTGCCAGCAGTTTGTCCCCGGCTAGCGGTAACACCGGGGAGCTGTTTTTT. Protein sequence: CASSLSPASGNTGELFF.

The rearrangement joins TRBV27 to TRBJ2-2; 9 bases are a match to TRBD1. Germline loops: CDR1 MNHEY, CDR2 SMNVEV (reference sequence). The CDR3 totals 15 residues. Trimming took 6 bases from V and 4 from J; bases not matched to a gene: 6. CDR3 residues: CASRLQGAGTGELFF. CDR3 nucleotides: TGTGCCAGCAGACTACAGGGGGCGGGCACCGGGGAGCTGTTTTTT.

This CDR3 is CASSWDSRYNSPLHF. CDR3 nucleotides: TGTGCCAGCAGTTGGGACAGCCGATATAATTCACCCCTCCACTTT. The genes are TRBV6-4 and TRBJ1-6; 7 bases align to TRBD1. The CDR3 covers 15 residues. Germline CDR1 is MRHNA and CDR2 is SNTAGT. V lost 5 bases and J lost 4; bases outside the gene matches: 5.

This clone has just a few counts. The chain employs TRBV19 and TRBJ1-1; 8 bases line up with TRBD1. CDR1 LNHDA and CDR2 SQIVND come from the germline V gene (reference sequence). The V gene end was trimmed by 6 bases and the J gene end by 1 base; junction bases not matched to a gene: 13. This CDR3 spans 17 amino acids. The CDR3 region is CASRLEGSGTGNTEAFF. The DNA of the CDR3 is TGTGCCAGTAGATTGGAGGGCTCCGGGACAGGGAACACTGAAGCTTTCTTT.

This chain uses TRBV19 with TRBJ2-7, with D perhaps TRBD2 (5 bases). V lost 7 bases and J 5 bases, leaving 18 bases between the germline ends. The germline gives CDR1 LNHDA, CDR2 SQIVND (reference sequence). This CDR3 is 14 amino acids long. The chain's CDR3 is CASTPSGRPDEQYF. The CDR3 DNA reads TGTGCCAGTACCCCCTCGGGGAGACCAGACGAGCAGTACTTC.

This clone was counted once. This sequence joins TRBV10-2 and TRBJ2-1; D gene unclear. This CDR3 contains 14 residues. CDR1 is WSHSY, CDR2 SAAADI, per germline. V was cut by 0 bases and J by 4 bases, with 7 bases left in between. CDR3 amino acids: CASSESSLYNEQFF. In nucleotides, the CDR3 is TGCGCCAGCAGTGAGTCGAGTCTTTACAATGAGCAGTTCTTC.

The V gene is TRBV5-6, the J gene TRBJ1-6; a weak D match, TRBD1 (5 bases). Trimming shortened V by 1 base and J by 2 bases, and 7 bases separated the two germline ends. Germline V gene lookup returns CDR1 SGHDT and CDR2 YYEEEE. There are 15 residues in the CDR3. The CDR3 bases are TGTGCCAGCAGCTTGTGGGGGGCCTATAATTCACCCCTCCACTTT. It is translated as CASSLWGAYNSPLHF.

Points on this clone: The identical CDR3 is also encoded by other nucleotide sequences in the sample. This chain connects TRBV7-2 to TRBJ1-1; perhaps TRBD1 as D (5 bases). With 4 bases removed from V and 1 base from J, the gap between germline ends came to 7 bases. The CDR3 loop spans 13 amino acids. Germline CDR1 reads SGHTA; CDR2 reads FQGNSA. As DNA, the CDR3 is TGTGCCAGCAGCTCCCAGGGGAACACTGAAGCTTTCTTT. Translating gives CASSSQGNTEAFF.

V gene TRBV28 combines with J gene TRBJ1-1; 7 bases are a match to TRBD1. The junction had 8 bases not matched to a gene; V was cut back by 6 bases and J by 1 base. The CDR3 is 15 amino acids. Germline CDR1 reads MDHEN; CDR2 reads SYDVKM. CDR3: CASSIPGTANTEAFF. The DNA for the CDR3 is TGTGCCAGCAGCATCCCCGGGACAGCGAACACTGAAGCTTTCTTT.

About this clone: This sample includes further DNA sequences coding for the same CDR3. This chain uses TRBV18 with TRBJ1-1, with D possibly matching TRBD1 (6 bases). The V and J ends lost 3 bases and 1 base respectively, with 9 bases between them. Germline V CDR1 and CDR2: KGHSH, LQKENI. The CDR3 spans 14 residues. CDR3 DNA sequence: TGTGCCAGCTCACCCGGACAGCCGAACACTGAAGCTTTCTTT. Protein sequence: CASSPGQPNTEAFF.

The DNA for the CDR3 is TGTGCCAGCAGACCCCCGGGACAGAAGACAGATACGCAGTATTTT. Protein sequence: CASRPPGQKTDTQYF. The chain combines TRBV6-5 with TRBJ2-3; TRBD1 matches 7 bases. The V gene's germline CDR1 is MNHEY and CDR2 SVGAGI. The J segment lost 3 bases and the V segment lost 6 bases, leaving 9 bases of the junction unmatched. CDR3 length: 15 residues.

This chain links TRBV5-1 with TRBJ2-3, with TRBD2 matching 14 bases. The CDR3 is 18 residues long. V was pared by 0 bases and J by 4 bases, with 7 bases of the junction left unmatched. From germline, CDR1 is SGHRS and CDR2 YFSETQ. The CDR3 region is CASSLGGTSGSLADTQYF. The CDR3 DNA follows: TGCGCCAGCAGCTTGGGTGGGACTAGCGGGAGTCTGGCAGATACGCAGTATTTT.

The rearrangement uses TRBV28 and TRBJ2-7, with 7 bases fitting TRBD2. Germline lookup yields CDR1 MDHEN and CDR2 SYDVKM. With 6 bases clipped from V and 1 base from J, the junction kept 0 bases outside the gene matches. This CDR3 is built from 12 residues. The CDR3 here is CASSGGSYEQYF. In DNA form, the CDR3 reads TGTGCCAGCAGCGGGGGGTCCTACGAGCAGTACTTC.

This chain connects TRBV28 to TRBJ2-7; 13 bases fit TRBD2. The trim removed 7 bases at V and 7 bases at J, leaving 10 bases unmatched. Germline values: CDR1 MDHEN, CDR2 SYDVKM. The CDR3 loop spans 15 amino acids. The CDR3 nucleotides are TGTGCCAGCACCGAACTAGCGGGAGGGCCGGGTGAGCAGTACTTC. Translating it yields CASTELAGGPGEQYF.

This clone was detected only once. The J gene is TRBJ1-1, the V gene TRBV7-7; D remains ambiguous. V gave up 1 base and J gave up 1 base, with 4 bases separating them. Looked up from germline, CDR1 is SSHAT and CDR2 is FNYEAQ (reference sequence). This CDR3 region has 13 residues. This chain's CDR3 is CASSLGQNTEAFF. The DNA for the CDR3 is TGTGCCAGCAGCTTAGGACAGAACACTGAAGCTTTCTTT.

Comments on this clone: Likely a read error: the CDR3 ends without its conserved phenylalanine or tryptophan. No DNA is shown, since the ends of the CDR3 on it are uncertain; the CDR3 is the one TCRdb lists. This sequence joins TRBV23-1 and TRBJ2-6; the table's TRBD1 call for D was not verified on the DNA. TRBV23-1 carries the ORF label, with uncertain function. The CDR3 length is 11 residues, termini included. CDR3 in amino acids: CASSAGKNSPP.

The V gene is TRBV27, the J gene TRBJ1-2; possible D gene TRBD1, 5 bases. The length of the CDR3 is 14 residues. CDR1 MNHEY and CDR2 SMNVEV come from the germline V gene (reference sequence). The ends were cut back, 3 bases at V and 8 bases at J, with 16 bases in the middle. Written as DNA, the CDR3 is TGTGCCAGCAGTTTTAGGGGAAGGTATGGCGGCTACACCTTC. This translates into CASSFRGRYGGYTF.

This sequence joins TRBV6-5 and TRBJ1-2, with D perhaps matching TRBD1 (6 bases). V lost 2 bases and J lost 5, with 18 bases in between. The V gene's germline CDR1 is MNHEY and CDR2 SVGAGI. The CDR3 totals 16 residues. CDR3 nucleotide sequence: TGTGCCAGCAGTTACGACAGGTTCTCTCCCCGATATGGCTACACCTTC. Its translation is CASSYDRFSPRYGYTF.

The chain couples TRBV7-9 to TRBJ2-2; possible D gene TRBD1, 6 bases. This CDR3 spans 16 amino acids. V lost 5 bases and J 1 base, leaving 14 bases between the germline ends. Germline CDR1 and CDR2: SEHNR and FQNEAQ (reference sequence). The CDR3 spells CASSPRDKRNTGELFF. The CDR3 nucleotides are TGTGCCAGCAGCCCCCGGGACAAAAGGAACACCGGGGAGCTGTTTTTT.

The chain joins TRBV7-2 to TRBJ2-5; 7 bases are shared with TRBD1. V was clipped by 4 bases and J by 2 bases; unmatched bases: 10. Germline V gives CDR1 SGHTA, CDR2 FQGNSA. CDR3 length: 16 residues. The CDR3 reads CASSYYRGSGQETQYF. DNA for the CDR3: TGTGCCAGCAGCTATTACAGGGGCTCCGGACAAGAGACCCAGTACTTC.

DNA of the CDR3: TGTGCCAGCAGCTTAGGACAGGGTTTGGGTTCACCCCTCCACTTT. This gives the protein CASSLGQGLGSPLHF. The chain uses TRBV7-6 and TRBJ1-6; TRBD1 matches at 7 bases. Germline V lookup: CDR1 SGHVS, CDR2 FNYEAQ. The CDR3 length is 15 residues. After removal of 1 base from V and 9 bases from J, the junction contained 6 bases not matched to a gene.